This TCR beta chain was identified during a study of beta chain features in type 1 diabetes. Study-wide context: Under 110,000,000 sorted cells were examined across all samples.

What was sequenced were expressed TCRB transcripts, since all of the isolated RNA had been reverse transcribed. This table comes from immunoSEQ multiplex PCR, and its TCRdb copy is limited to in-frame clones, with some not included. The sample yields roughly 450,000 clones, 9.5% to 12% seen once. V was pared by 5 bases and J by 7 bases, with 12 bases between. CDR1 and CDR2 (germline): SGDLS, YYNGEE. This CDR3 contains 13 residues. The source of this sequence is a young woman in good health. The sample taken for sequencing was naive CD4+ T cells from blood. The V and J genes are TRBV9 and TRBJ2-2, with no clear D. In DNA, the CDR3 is TGTGCCAGCAGTACCAAACCGGTCGGGGAGCTGTTTTTT. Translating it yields CASSTKPVGELFF.